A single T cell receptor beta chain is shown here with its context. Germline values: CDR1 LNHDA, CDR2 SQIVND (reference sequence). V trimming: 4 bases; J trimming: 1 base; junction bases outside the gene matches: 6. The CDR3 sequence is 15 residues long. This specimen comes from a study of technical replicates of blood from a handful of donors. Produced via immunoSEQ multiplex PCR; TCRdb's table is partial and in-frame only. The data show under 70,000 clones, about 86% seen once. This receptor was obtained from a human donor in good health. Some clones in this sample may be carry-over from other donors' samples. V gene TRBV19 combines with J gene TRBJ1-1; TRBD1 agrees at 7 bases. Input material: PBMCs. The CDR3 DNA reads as TGTGCCAGTAGTACGACAGGGACGGGGAACACTGAAGCTTTCTTT. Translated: CASSTTGTGNTEAFF. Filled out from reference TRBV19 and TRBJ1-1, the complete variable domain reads DGGITQSPKYLFRKEGQNVTLSCEQNLNHDAMYWYRQDPGQGLRLIYYSQIVNDFQKGDIAEGYSVSREKKESFPLTVTSAQKNPTAFYLCASSTTGTGNTEAFFGQGTRLTVV.